The clone carrying this TCR beta chain has only a few counts. The antigen remains undetermined. CDR3 length equals 12 residues. V was trimmed by 5 bases and J by 8 bases, leaving 12 bases between them. From germline, CDR1 is GTSNPN and CDR2 SVGIG (reference sequence). This entry belongs to a study of T cell responses to AZD1222 COVID-19 vaccine. The study, taken as a whole, reports: Following two doses of AZD1222, Spike-specific TCR breadth and depth rose. Clonal diversity was possibly underestimated, and white British individuals and females predominated among donors.

Some clones are missing from TCRdb's copy, which holds only in-frame ones; the method was immunoSEQ multiplex PCR. The repertoire consists of about 92,000 clones, with about nine tenths occurring once and the leading ten covering 10%. The rearrangement links TRBV30 to TRBJ1-4; D gene uncertain. The sample here was peripheral blood, taken on day 0 of AZD1222 vaccination. This clonotype was sampled from an adult in good health. In DNA, the CDR3 is TGTGCCTGGGAGACGGGAGCCGAAAAACTGTTTTTT. Translating gives CAWETGAEKLFF. Supplemented by reference TRBV30 and TRBJ1-4, the full variable domain reads SQTIHQWPATLVQPVGSPLSLECTVEGTSNPNLYWYRQAAGRGLQLLFYSVGIGQISSEVPQNLSASRPQDRQFILSSKKLLLSDSGFYLCAWETGAEKLFFGSGTQLSVL.